This T cell receptor beta chain comes out of a study of beta chain features in type 1 diabetes. The study's findings and limits: Type 1 diabetes patients had VDJ junctions that carried fewer insertions and more deletions. Moderate yet significant TCRB CDR3 shortening was seen in Type 1 diabetes patients in all four CD4+ subsets. Researchers caution that PCR might favor shorter templates, equally among patients and controls.

The CDR3 is 18 amino acids. The V end lost 1 base, the J end lost 1 base, and 16 bases lay between the germline ends. The germline V gene has CDR1 MGHRA and CDR2 YSYEKL. Points on this clone: The antigen is unknown.

Expressed TCRB transcripts got sequenced, as all isolated RNA was reverse transcribed. The assay was immunoSEQ multiplex PCR, and TCRdb's table has in-frame clones only and misses some. The data hold under 350,000 clones, with 13% to 15% observed a single time. This TCR came from a young man with type 1 diabetes. Sequencing was done on a sample of naive CD4+ T cells from blood. The chain recombines TRBV4-1 with TRBJ2-2; D perhaps matches TRBD1 (5 bases). The CDR3 DNA sequence: TGCGCCAGCAGCCAAGGTCTGGCCAGGGTTGGGAACACCGGGGAGCTGTTTTTT. Its translation: CASSQGLARVGNTGELFF.